This TCR beta chain stems from a study of blood T cell repertoires in COVID-19. Cohort 3 donors were reported recovered after two negative PCRs, clearance, or symptom resolution. Clones were read by immunoSEQ multiplex PCR, and TCRdb kept only the in-frame ones, dropping some. The sample holds hundreds of thousands of clones, over 75% seen once. The CDR3 has 16 residues. V lost 0 bases, J lost 3 bases, and 12 bases lay in between. Germline CDR1 is MNHEY and CDR2 is SMNVEV (reference sequence). A single count supports this clone. The sequencing input was PBMCs or T cells enriched from blood (not recorded which). The clonotype originates from a woman in her 30s who had recovered from COVID-19. J is TRBJ2-4 and V is TRBV27, with D perhaps matching TRBD2 (5 bases). This chain's CDR3 is CASSLSSGLDKNIQYF. Here the CDR3 DNA reads TGTGCCAGCAGTTTATCCTCGGGGTTGGACAAAAACATTCAGTACTTC.